This entry describes one T cell receptor beta chain. After removal of 4 bases from V and 1 base from J, the junction contained 7 bases not matched to a gene. This CDR3 region has 16 residues. Germline V gene lookup returns CDR1 MDHEN and CDR2 SYDVKM. The data were taken from a study of blood T cell repertoires in COVID-19. TCRdb keeps only in-frame clones here, not all; method: immunoSEQ multiplex PCR. The sample has 250,000 to 350,000 clones, 80% to 90% seen once. Those who participated ranged in age from roughly 18 to 95 years and resided in approximately 26 US areas. The clonotype originates from a woman aged 25 to 39 who had recovered from COVID-19. Input material: PBMCs or T cells enriched from blood (not recorded which). The rearrangement uses TRBV28 and TRBJ2-4, with TRBD2 matching 7 bases. CDR3 in amino acids: CASSSNWGGAKNIQYF. The CDR3, as DNA: TGTGCCAGCAGTTCCAACTGGGGGGGGGCCAAAAACATTCAGTACTTC. Based on the CDR3 plus reference TRBV28 and TRBJ2-4, the full variable domain is DVKVTQSSRYLVKRTGEKVFLECVQDMDHENMFWYRQDPGLGLRLIYFSYDVKMKEKGDIPEGYSVSREKKERFSLILESASTNQTSMYLCASSSNWGGAKNIQYFGAGTRLSVL.